This T cell receptor beta chain was recovered during a study of T cell responses to AZD1222 COVID-19 vaccine. Clones were read by immunoSEQ multiplex PCR, and TCRdb kept only the in-frame ones, dropping some. The sample shows approximately 110,000 clones, around 86% of them seen only once. General study points: Close to half of spike-specific TCRs reportedly recognize unmutated variant regions. All repertoire sampling was performed exclusively after the peak T cell response.

Trimming took 3 bases from V and 1 from J, leaving 9 bases between them. The CDR3 covers 14 residues. The germline CDR1 and CDR2 sequences are SGHRS and YFSETQ. As concerns this clone: Its antigen is as yet unknown.

The material sequenced was peripheral blood, taken on day 0 of AZD1222 vaccination. The TCR sequence derives from an adult in good health. The chain carries TRBV5-1 and TRBJ2-3, with D tentatively TRBD1 (6 bases). The CDR3 region has the DNA TGCGCCAGCAGCTCCGGACAGCGCACAGATACGCAGTATTTT. This gives the protein CASSSGQRTDTQYF.